This T cell receptor (beta chain) originates from a study of blood T cell repertoires in COVID-19. On the study more broadly: Nucleic acid was either cDNA or gDNA, and it came from T cells, B-cell-depleted T cells, or PBMCs.

Trimming removed 5 bases from V and 7 bases from J; junction bases left unmatched: 4. This CDR3 has 12 residues. Germline V gene lookup returns CDR1 LNHDA and CDR2 SQIVND (reference sequence). In the original processing: Quantification of nucleated cells was approximated via reference gene primer amplification. TCRdb's copy holds only in-frame clones and misses some; the assay was immunoSEQ multiplex PCR. Clone size and V and J calls were adopted from that table, with D and trimming inferred from the DNA. The profile shows some 210,000 clones, about 91% of them singletons. The sequence derives from a woman aged 35 to 49 with acute or convalescent COVID-19. Source material: peripheral blood. This chain joins TRBV19 and TRBJ1-1; 7 bases map to TRBD1. The CDR3 DNA reads as TGTGCCAGTAGTTACGGACAGGTTGAAGCTTTCTTT. It translates to CASSYGQVEAFF.